One sample yielded the 22 T cell receptor beta chains listed below, sequenced in a study of blood T cell repertoires in COVID-19. Clones were sequenced by immunoSEQ multiplex PCR, and TCRdb holds only the in-frame ones, with some missing. This sample has 110,000 to 150,000 clones, with about 86% found just once. The sequenced material came from peripheral blood. The source of these receptors is a human donor in a cohort sampled during active COVID-19.

The chain employs TRBV5-1 and TRBJ2-7; TRBD2 might be the D (5 bases). Trimming stripped 0 bases from V and 9 bases from J, with 10 bases between. The CDR3 totals 12 residues. The germline V gene encodes CDR1 SGHRS and CDR2 YFSETQ. Here the CDR3 reads CASSLDGIRQYF. In DNA, the CDR3 is TGCGCCAGCAGCTTGGACGGGATCAGGCAGTACTTC. Supplemented by reference TRBV5-1 and TRBJ2-7, the full variable domain reads KAGVTQTPRYLIKTRGQQVTLSCSPISGHRSVSWYQQTPGQGLQFLFEYFSETQRNKGNFPGRFSGRQFSNSRSEMNVSTLELGDSALYLCASSLDGIRQYFGPGTRLTVT.

This chain uses TRBV7-9 with TRBJ1-3; D not resolved. The V gene's germline CDR1 is SEHNR and CDR2 FQNEAQ (reference sequence). There are 14 residues in the CDR3. Trimming took off 6 bases at V and 2 bases at J, with 11 bases between the two ends. The CDR3 region has the DNA TGTGCCAGCAGAGGGTCCGGGGCTGGAAACACCATATATTTT. Amino acids: CASRGSGAGNTIYF.

V gene TRBV7-8 combines with J gene TRBJ2-3; TRBD2 matches at 11 bases. Germline loops: CDR1 SGHVS, CDR2 FQNEAQ. The CDR3 has 15 residues. With V trimmed by 3 bases and J by 6 bases, 5 bases remained unmatched. The CDR3 DNA sequence: TGTGCCAGCAGCTTGACTAGCGGGGTGGGGGATACGCAGTATTTT. Its protein is CASSLTSGVGDTQYF.

The V and J genes are TRBV4-3 and TRBJ2-7, with TRBD2 matching 14 bases. Germline CDR1 reads LGHNA; CDR2 reads YSLEER. V dropped 3 bases and J dropped 4; count of bases not matched to a gene: 14. This CDR3 is 19 amino acids long. For the CDR3, the DNA is TGCGCCAGCAGCCAGCGATTCGGGGAGACTAGCGGGAGGGTGTACGAGCAGTACTTC. Amino acid sequence: CASSQRFGETSGRVYEQYF.

This chain connects TRBV7-2 to TRBJ2-5, with 10 bases aligning to TRBD2. The CDR3 extends over 17 amino acids. J was trimmed by 2 bases and V by 1 base; bases with no gene match: 7. Germline V CDR1 and CDR2: SGHTA, FQGNSA. In DNA, the CDR3 is TGTGCCAGCAGCTTAGGGGCCCTAGCGGGGGTTCAAGAGACCCAGTACTTC. It is translated as CASSLGALAGVQETQYF.

The chain links TRBV10-3 to TRBJ2-7; TRBD1 aligns across 8 bases. The CDR3 loop spans 15 amino acids. The germline V gene has CDR1 ENHRY and CDR2 SYGVKD. Losses at the gene ends were 6 bases for V and 1 base for J; bases not matched to a gene: 8. The chain's CDR3 is CAIRAATGASYEQYF. CDR3 coding DNA: TGTGCCATCAGAGCGGCGACAGGGGCTTCCTACGAGCAGTACTTC.

The rearrangement links TRBV3-1 (or the pseudogene TRBV3-2) to TRBJ1-4, with 7 bases identical to TRBD1. The junction had 21 bases not matched to a gene; V was cut back by 1 base and J by 10 bases. The CDR3 is made up of 19 amino acids. The germline V gene encodes CDR1 LGHDT and CDR2 YNNKEL (reference sequence). CDR3 nucleotide sequence: TGTGCCAGCAGCCAAGGGGCGTGGGGCAGGGGGGCCCGCGAGGGAAAACTGTTTTTT. Protein: CASSQGAWGRGAREGKLFF.

The chain is built from TRBV11-3 and TRBJ2-3; 16 nucleotides line up with TRBD2. V lost 4 bases, J lost 0 bases, and 1 base stayed unmatched. Per the germline V gene, CDR1 is SGHNT and CDR2 is YENEEA. The CDR3 runs to 17 residues. CDR3 coding DNA: TGTGCCAGCAGCTCGGGACTAGCGGGAGGGAGCACAGATACGCAGTATTTT. Protein product: CASSSGLAGGSTDTQYF.

This chain links TRBV10-3 with TRBJ2-7; the match to TRBD1 covers 8 bases. V gave up 2 bases and J gave up 3 bases; unmatched junction bases: 3. The CDR3 length is 14 residues. Germline V lookup: CDR1 ENHRY, CDR2 SYGVKD. This chain's CDR3 is CAISETGGGYEQYF. CDR3 nucleotide sequence: TGTGCCATCAGTGAGACAGGGGGTGGCTACGAGCAGTACTTC.

V is TRBV28 and J is TRBJ2-1; possibly TRBD1 for D (6 bases). This CDR3 contains 18 residues. Germline CDR1 MDHEN, CDR2 SYDVKM. Trimming cost V 2 bases and J 1 base, with 18 bases left between them. The CDR3: CASSLTAQGPASYNEQFF. CDR3 bases: TGTGCCAGCAGTTTAACTGCACAGGGTCCAGCGTCCTACAATGAGCAGTTCTTC. Together with reference TRBV28 and TRBJ2-1, the CDR3 gives the full variable domain: DVKVTQSSRYLVKRTGEKVFLECVQDMDHENMFWYRQDPGLGLRLIYFSYDVKMKEKGDIPEGYSVSREKKERFSLILESASTNQTSMYLCASSLTAQGPASYNEQFFGPGTRLTVL.

This clone was detected only a few times. This chain uses TRBV10-3 with TRBJ1-6, with 7 bases matching TRBD1. The CDR3 extends over 12 amino acids. In germline, CDR1 is ENHRY, CDR2 SYGVKD. J was trimmed by 12 bases and V by 10 bases; bases with no gene match: 9. The CDR3: CATGDSPVPLHF. The CDR3 DNA follows: TGTGCCACGGGGGACAGTCCTGTACCCCTCCACTTT.

The V gene is TRBV7-9, the J gene TRBJ2-7, with TRBD1 as a possible D gene (6 bases). V shed 5 bases and J shed 3 bases, with 14 bases lying between them. CDR1 is SEHNR and CDR2 is FQNEAQ in the germline V gene (reference sequence). The CDR3 is made up of 14 amino acids. The DNA of the CDR3 is TGTGCCAGCAGCGCAAGGGGGACGGTCTACGAGCAGTACTTC. Translating gives CASSARGTVYEQYF. Based on the CDR3 plus reference TRBV7-9 and TRBJ2-7, the full variable domain is DTGVSQNPRHKITKRGQNVTFRCDPISEHNRLYWYRQTLGQGPEFLTYFQNEAQLEKSRLLSDRFSAERPKGSFSTLEIQRTEQGDSAMYLCASSARGTVYEQYFGPGTRLTVT.

This chain uses TRBV2 with TRBJ2-1; D is ambiguous. This CDR3 region has 16 residues. V lost 3 bases and J 0 bases, leaving 12 bases between the germline ends. The germline V gene encodes CDR1 SNHLY and CDR2 FYNNEI. DNA of the CDR3: TGTGCCAGCAGTGATGATGAGATGAGCTCCTACAATGAGCAGTTCTTC. It encodes CASSDDEMSSYNEQFF.

The chain uses TRBV4-1 and TRBJ1-4, with D possibly being TRBD1 (5 bases). Germline CDR1 and CDR2: MGHRA and YSYEKL. The CDR3 consists of 17 residues. The V and J ends lost 1 base and 3 bases respectively, with 15 bases between them. The chain's CDR3 is CASSQVGLQGPNEKLFF. CDR3 nucleotide sequence: TGCGCCAGCAGCCAAGTCGGTTTGCAGGGTCCTAATGAAAAACTGTTTTTT.

The chain employs TRBV6-1 and TRBJ1-2, with TRBD1 matching over 7 bases. CDR3 length: 14 residues. The J segment lost 7 bases and the V segment lost 2 bases, leaving 7 bases of the junction unmatched. Per germline, CDR1 MNHNS and CDR2 SASEGT. This CDR3 is CASSELGQIFGYTF. CDR3 sequence (DNA): TGTGCCAGCAGTGAATTGGGACAGATCTTTGGCTACACCTTC.

This chain connects TRBV28 to TRBJ2-5, with no clear D. Per germline, CDR1 MDHEN and CDR2 SYDVKM. This CDR3 has 12 residues. Trimming removed 2 bases from V and 9 bases from J, with 10 bases in between. Here the CDR3 DNA reads TGTGCCAGCAGTTTACTACAGAACGCCCAGTACTTC. It encodes CASSLLQNAQYF.

The chain uses TRBV7-9 and TRBJ1-4; possibly TRBD1 for D (6 bases). CDR1 and CDR2 (germline): SEHNR, FQNEAQ (reference sequence). V lost 5 bases and J 3 bases, leaving 10 bases between the germline ends. The CDR3 loop spans 14 amino acids. CDR3 DNA sequence: TGTGCCAGCAGCCCTGGACAGTCTAATGAAAAACTGTTTTTT. Amino acids: CASSPGQSNEKLFF.

In nucleotides, the CDR3 is TGTGCCAGCAGTTTAACGGACTTGACCTACAATGAGCAGTTCTTC. This translates into CASSLTDLTYNEQFF. The rearrangement links TRBV28 to TRBJ2-1, with a weak D call TRBD2 (5 bases). In germline, CDR1 is MDHEN, CDR2 SYDVKM. There are 15 residues in the CDR3. Trimming pared 2 bases from V and 2 bases from J, leaving 10 bases between.

V gene TRBV5-1 combines with J gene TRBJ2-7; 9 nucleotides align to TRBD1. The CDR3 covers 13 residues. In germline, CDR1 is SGHRS, CDR2 YFSETQ. Germline trimming cut 7 bases from V and 3 bases from J; bases unmatched to any gene: 5. DNA of the CDR3: TGCGCCAGCGGGGAGGGACAGGGCTACGAGCAGTACTTC. The encoded protein is CASGEGQGYEQYF.

The chain combines TRBV28 with TRBJ2-5; D may be TRBD2 (6 bases). Germline V gene sequence: CDR1 MDHEN, CDR2 SYDVKM. Trimming shortened V by 4 bases and J by 2 bases, and 20 bases separated the two germline ends. CDR3 size: 17 residues. The CDR3 bases are TGTGCCAGCAGTTCTGCCCTCCTAGCGCAGGTACAAGAGACCCAGTACTTC. Translation: CASSSALLAQVQETQYF.

This chain connects TRBV19 to TRBJ1-1; weak D call: TRBD1 (6 bases). The germline CDR1 and CDR2 sequences are LNHDA and SQIVND (reference sequence). The ends were cut back, 6 bases at V and 0 bases at J, with 8 bases in the middle. CDR3 size: 13 residues. CDR3: CASSGQMNTEAFF. CDR3 nucleotides: TGTGCCAGTAGCGGACAGATGAACACTGAAGCTTTCTTT.

The chain carries TRBV28 and TRBJ2-7, with 7 bases fitting TRBD1. The V gene end was trimmed by 3 bases and the J gene end by 4 bases; junction bases not matched to a gene: 6. The CDR3 loop spans 14 amino acids. Germline V gives CDR1 MDHEN, CDR2 SYDVKM. The DNA for the CDR3 is TGTGCCAGCAGTTTGGAACAGGGGACGTACGAGCAGTACTTC. Translation: CASSLEQGTYEQYF.